This record covers a single TCR beta chain. Its target is unknown. CDR1 is SGHRS and CDR2 is YFSETQ in the germline V gene. The CDR3 is made up of 14 amino acids. Between the trimmed V and J ends, which lost 7 bases and 1 base, there was a span of 14 bases. The source of the sample is a study of lymphopenia after photon versus proton radiotherapy. Findings and caveats of the study: After lymphocyte nadir, photon-treated repertoires showed oligoclonal expansion, especially CD8+ Temra. Under photons, naive T cells and diversity fell while effector/memory populations rose. In patients who died, overall survival fell as post-nadir TCR diversity dropped more.

Method: immunoSEQ multiplex PCR; TCRdb's copy keeps in-frame clones and lacks some. The sample lists around 20,000 clones; 84% were seen once. This TCR derives from a woman aged 45 to 65 with pancreatic cancer. The chain is built from TRBV5-1 and TRBJ1-1; the D is unclear. Specimen: peripheral blood, collected from a patient treated with photon-based radiotherapy. CDR3 region: CASHEKVENTEAFF. Here the CDR3 DNA reads TGCGCCAGCCACGAGAAGGTGGAGAACACTGAAGCTTTCTTT.